The source of this T cell receptor beta chain is a study of metastatic and nonmetastatic thyroid tumors (TCRdb year 2020). With respect to the entire study: Repertoires from peripheral blood and from tumor or nodule tissue samples of malignant and benign thyroid patients were compared. General study outcomes and caveats: TCR beta diversity was reported as significantly higher in malignant tumors than in benign nodules, in both blood and tumor samples.

From cysteine to phenylalanine, the CDR3 is 14 amino acids long. Only CDR3 DNA remains: 42 bases, in frame from the first base. The germline V gene yields KGHSH for CDR1 and LQKENI for CDR2. V loses 0 bases, J loses 2 bases, and the germline ends lie 7 bases apart. Libraries were built with PCR. The instrument was an Illumina HiSeq 4000. High-throughput sequencing was used to profile the TCR beta-chain CDR3 region of each patient. From the authors' description of their analysis: The researchers built a classifier to tell apart papillary thyroid cancer patients with distant metastasis, based on CDR3 differences among clinicopathological groups. Repertoire diversity was assessed with the Shannon index, and tumor-blood repertoire similarity with the Morisita-Horn index. The public reads were reprocessed in TCRdb via fastp at Q25 and MiXCR, keeping in-frame beta chains. The V and J calls were determined by TCRdb, not by the authors. Across this sample there are about 46,000 clones, with under 30% seen only once. The top ten clonotypes cover roughly 3% of the sample.

None of the patients had been given any treatment before thyroid surgery. Using T-cell receptor beta sequencing, the study looked back at clinical samples from patients collected from about 2011 to 2019. This clone was counted ten times or more. It lacks a known antigen. No base qualities exist here, and no much larger clone lies one base off it. The chain is encoded by TRBV18 joined to TRBJ2-5; a weak D assignment points to TRBD1 (6 bases agree). Sequencing was carried out using blood. This clonotype originated in a male donor with papillary thyroid cancer or a benign thyroid nodule (not recorded which). Some clones in this sample may be carry-over from other donors' samples. The nucleotides are TGTGCCAGCTCACCACCCGGACAGCAAGAGACCCAGTACTTC. It specifies CASSPPGQQETQYF.